Detailed here is one T cell receptor (beta chain). What it recognizes is unknown. The CDR3 loop spans 13 amino acids. With 3 bases removed from V and 3 bases from J, the gap between germline ends came to 9 bases. Germline CDR1 reads SNHLY; CDR2 reads FYNNEI. This sample was included in a study of blood T cells in healthy people across ages. Overall study context: Template switching recovered approximately one barcoded beta molecule for every two T cells. Findings of the study overall: Researchers judged that diversity estimates from one million T cells fell short of true values. Strongly correlated with naive T cell percentage was TCR beta diversity. Both higher diversity and more naive CD4+ cells marked long-lived donors when set against aged donors.

Together with a sample-barcoded 5' primer, a J-beta primer mix was included in a second PCR lasting roughly 6 to 12 cycles. TCRdb processed the 5' RACE reads anew with MiXCR; each CDR3 protein has one entry. The sample has about 1.5 million distinct CDR3 sequences, 40% to 50% seen once. The chain carries TRBV2 and TRBJ2-7; D might be TRBD1 (5 bases). The sample consisted of blood. The TCR originated in a woman under 30 in good health. CDR3 sequence: CASSDFDSYEQYF. CDR3 DNA: TGTGCCAGCAGTGATTTCGACAGCTACGAGCAGTACTTC.